A single sample is the source of the 5 T cell receptor beta chains below, sequenced in a study of early T cells in non-severe SARS-CoV-2 infection (dated by TCRdb to the early 2020s). Library preparation employed 5' RACE. Sequenced on a NextSeq 500. Using fastp trimming at Q25 and MiXCR clonotype assembly, TCRdb reanalyzed the public sequencing data and kept in-frame beta chains. CDR3 protein sequences are deduplicated, and each keeps its most common genes and DNA. In this sample the table shows some 40,000 distinct CDR3 sequences, 6% to 9.5% of which occur a single time. The ten biggest clones cover roughly 12% of the sample. This specimen consisted of whole blood, obtained at baseline. These TCRs come from an adult who was a healthcare worker with PCR-confirmed SARS-CoV-2 infection or an uninfected control (not recorded which).

This clonotype was counted many times. This chain links TRBV7-6 with TRBJ2-1, with 11 bases aligning to TRBD2. The length of the CDR3 is 17 residues. Germline V gene sequence: CDR1 SGHVS, CDR2 FNYEAQ. Germline trimming cut 5 bases from V and 4 bases from J; bases unmatched to any gene: 10. The chain's CDR3 is CASSHRASGGPYNEQFF. CDR3 coding DNA: TGTGCCAGCAGCCATAGGGCTAGCGGGGGGCCGTACAATGAGCAGTTCTTC. The full variable domain, with the rest looked up from reference TRBV7-6 and TRBJ2-1, is GAGVSQSPRYKVTKRGQDVALRCDPISGHVSLYWYRQALGQGPEFLTYFNYEAQQDKSGLPNDRFSAERPEGSISTLTIQRTEQRDSAMYRCASSHRASGGPYNEQFFGPGTRLTVL.

The CDR3 region has the DNA TGTGCCAGCAGTCGGGACTTATTTGGTGAAGCTTTCTTT. This translates into CASSRDLFGEAFF. The genes are TRBV12-3 or TRBV12-4 and TRBJ1-1, with D tentatively TRBD1 (5 bases). Trimming took 5 bases from V and 7 from J, leaving 14 bases between them. The length of the CDR3 is 13 residues.

This clonotype was observed at least ten times. The rearrangement joins TRBV20-1 to TRBJ1-6, with TRBD1 as a possible D gene (6 bases). The CDR3 runs 12 residues. Germline values: CDR1 DFQATT, CDR2 SNEGSKA (reference sequence). V gave up 4 bases and J gave up 10 bases, with 11 bases separating them. The CDR3 sequence is CSATQGASPLHF. As DNA, the CDR3 is TGCAGTGCTACACAGGGCGCCTCACCCCTCCACTTT.

The chain recombines TRBV3-1 with TRBJ1-1; D unresolved. Germline V CDR1 and CDR2: LGHDT, YNNKEL (reference sequence). The CDR3 extends over 15 amino acids. V lost 3 bases, J lost 1 base, and 12 bases lay in between. The DNA for the CDR3 is TGTGCCAGCAGCCAGGGAGTCCTTCGGAACACTGAAGCTTTCTTT. This codes for CASSQGVLRNTEAFF.

This clonotype was seen ten or more times. The V call is TRBV12-3 or TRBV12-4, the J call TRBJ2-7; D is possibly TRBD2 (5 bases). Trimming took 7 bases from V and 6 from J, leaving 19 bases between them. The CDR3 contains 14 residues. The CDR3 here is CASKPGRDLGEQYF. DNA of the CDR3: TGTGCCAGCAAACCGGGTCGGGATTTGGGCGAGCAGTACTTC.